The clone carrying this T cell receptor beta chain was seen once. The CDR3 consists of 17 residues. Germline V CDR1 and CDR2: SGHAT, FQNNGV. Trimming took 1 base from V and 3 from J, leaving 17 bases between them. Autoimmune disease history or systemic immunosuppression was exclusionary. The entry originates in a study of OX40 agonist ivuxolimab in advanced cancers. For the study at large: Participants could have had prior anti-PD-1, anti-PD-L1 or anti-CTLA-4 therapy, and approximately 37% had some.

Data came from immunoSEQ multiplex PCR; TCRdb stores just in-frame clones and leaves some out. This repertoire shows around 55,000 clones, about 90% found once; its top ten account for approximately 13%. The sequence derives from an adult with an advanced solid tumor such as melanoma, head and neck, liver or kidney cancer. The chain uses TRBV11-2 and TRBJ2-3; tentatively, D is TRBD1 or TRBD2 (6 bases each). The specimen was CD4+ or CD8+ T cells sorted from blood, collected in a trial of the OX40 agonist ivuxolimab. Written as DNA, the CDR3 is TGTGCCAGCAGCTTAGTGGGGGGCTGGGGGTTGACAGATACGCAGTATTTT. Translated: CASSLVGGWGLTDTQYF. Full variable domain (outside the CDR3, taken from reference TRBV11-2 and TRBJ2-3): EAGVAQSPRYKIIEKRQSVAFWCNPISGHATLYWYQQILGQGPKLLIQFQNNGVVDDSQLPKDRFSAERLKGVDSTLKIQPAKLEDSAVYLCASSLVGGWGLTDTQYFGPGTRLTVL.